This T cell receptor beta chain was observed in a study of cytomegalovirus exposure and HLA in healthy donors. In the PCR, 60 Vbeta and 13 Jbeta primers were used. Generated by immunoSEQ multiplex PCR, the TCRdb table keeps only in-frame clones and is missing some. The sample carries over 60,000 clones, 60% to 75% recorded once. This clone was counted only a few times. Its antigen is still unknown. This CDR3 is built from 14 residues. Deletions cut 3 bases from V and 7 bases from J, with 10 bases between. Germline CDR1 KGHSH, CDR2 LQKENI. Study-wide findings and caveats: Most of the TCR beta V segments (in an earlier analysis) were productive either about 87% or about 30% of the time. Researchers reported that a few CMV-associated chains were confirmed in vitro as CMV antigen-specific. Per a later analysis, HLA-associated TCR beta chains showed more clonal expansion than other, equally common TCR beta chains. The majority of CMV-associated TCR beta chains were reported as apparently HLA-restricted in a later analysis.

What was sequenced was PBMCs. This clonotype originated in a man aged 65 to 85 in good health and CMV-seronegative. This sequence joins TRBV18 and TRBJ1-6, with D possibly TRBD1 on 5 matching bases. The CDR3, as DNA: TGTGCCAGCTCACCGGAGACAGCCAATTCACCCCTCCACTTT. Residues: CASSPETANSPLHF.